The subject of this entry is one T cell receptor (beta chain). Libraries were prepared by immunoSEQ multiplex PCR; TCRdb keeps only in-frame clonotypes and omits some of them. The profile covers more than 50,000 clones, with roughly 94% appearing a single time and around 1.7% taken by the ten largest. Treatment in this sample: preoperative locoregional IRX-2 cytokine immunotherapy. This phase Ib study tested locoregional IRX-2 cytokine immunotherapy given before surgery. Germline values: CDR1 MNHEY, CDR2 SVGAGI. The J segment lost 9 bases and the V segment lost 7 bases, leaving 15 bases of the junction unmatched. CDR3 length equals 14 residues. The entry originates in a study of preoperative IRX-2 immunotherapy in early breast cancer.

The V gene is TRBV6-5, the J gene TRBJ2-7, with 7 nucleotides matching TRBD2. The sample was taken from a patient treated with IRX-2 immunotherapy. The clonotype was recovered from a human donor with breast cancer. The CDR3 region is CASKRLAQRFGQYF. The CDR3 coding sequence is TGTGCCAGCAAGAGACTAGCCCAAAGGTTCGGGCAGTACTTC.